This T cell receptor (beta chain) comes out of a study of metastatic and nonmetastatic thyroid tumors (dated by TCRdb to 2020 to 2021). Some background on the complete study: For patients with malignant and with benign thyroid disease, the researchers compared repertoires between peripheral blood samples and tumor or nodule tissue samples.

No patient had received any treatment before thyroid surgery. Using T-cell receptor beta sequencing, the study looked back at clinical samples from patients collected from about 2011 to 2019. In the case of this clone: The target of this receptor is not known. Base-call qualities are not available, and no considerably larger clone is one nucleotide away.

Deletion took 1 base off V and 6 bases off J, with a span of 18 bases between the germline ends. The CDR3 spans 17 residues, from the cysteine through the phenylalanine. Only the CDR3 DNA is retained, 51 bases long and in frame from the first base. The CDR1 and CDR2 encoded by the germline V gene (reference sequence) are MNHEY and SMNVEV. What the study reported, not specific to this receptor: TCR beta diversity was reported as significantly higher in malignant tumors than in benign nodules, in both blood and tumor samples.

Library preparation used PCR. TCRdb shows the sequencer as Illumina HiSeq 4000. High-throughput sequencing was used to profile the CDR3 region of the TCR beta-chain in every patient. In the paper's pipeline: A classifier to discriminate distant-metastatic papillary thyroid cancer patients was built from CDR3 differences across clinicopathological groups. The Shannon index was used to assess repertoire diversity, and the Morisita-Horn index was used to assess tumor-blood repertoire similarity. TCRdb trimmed the raw reads at Q25, called clones with MiXCR and kept productive beta chains. TCRdb, not the original authors, processed these V and J calls. Within this sample are about 18,000 clones, with less than 40% of them counted one time only. More than 8.5% of the sample comes from the top ten.

The chain is made from TRBV27 and TRBJ2-2; matching of 6 bases hints at TRBD2 as the D gene. The sequencing input was tumor tissue. The source is a male donor with papillary thyroid cancer or a benign thyroid nodule (not recorded which). Some clones in this sample may be carry-over from other donors' samples. The CDR3 loop reads CASSLYRAPGGAGELFF. Read as DNA, the sequence is TGTGCCAGCAGTTTATATAGGGCCCCTGGAGGGGCCGGGGAGCTGTTTTTT.